Given below is one T cell receptor beta chain in context. Profiled with immunoSEQ multiplex PCR; TCRdb holds only in-frame clones, not every one. The repertoire holds just over 95,000 clones, with around nine tenths as singletons. This entry comes from a study of blood T cell repertoires in COVID-19. The CDR3 loop spans 16 amino acids. Germline-derived CDR1 and CDR2 are LNHDA and SQIVND (reference sequence). V lost 4 bases to trimming and J lost 3 bases, with 16 bases between them. The chain is built from TRBV19 and TRBJ1-5; D is undetermined. The sequence was collected from a man aged 55 to 70 with acute or convalescent COVID-19. The sequenced material came from peripheral blood. CDR3 in amino acids: CASSRAALVNNQPQHF. The CDR3 nucleotides read TGTGCCAGTAGTAGGGCAGCCCTGGTGAACAATCAGCCCCAGCATTTT.